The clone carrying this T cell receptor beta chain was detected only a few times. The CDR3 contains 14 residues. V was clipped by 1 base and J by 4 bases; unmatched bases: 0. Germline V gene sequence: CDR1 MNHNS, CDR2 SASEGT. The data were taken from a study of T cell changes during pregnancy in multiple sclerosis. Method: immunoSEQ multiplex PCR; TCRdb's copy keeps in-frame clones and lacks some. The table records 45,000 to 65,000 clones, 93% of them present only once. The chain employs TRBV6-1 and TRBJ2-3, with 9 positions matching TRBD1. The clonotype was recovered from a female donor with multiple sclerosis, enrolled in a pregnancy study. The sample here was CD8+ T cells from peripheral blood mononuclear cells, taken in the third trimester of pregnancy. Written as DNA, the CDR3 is TGTGCCAGCAGTGAAGGACAGGGGGCAGATACGCAGTATTTT. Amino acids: CASSEGQGADTQYF.